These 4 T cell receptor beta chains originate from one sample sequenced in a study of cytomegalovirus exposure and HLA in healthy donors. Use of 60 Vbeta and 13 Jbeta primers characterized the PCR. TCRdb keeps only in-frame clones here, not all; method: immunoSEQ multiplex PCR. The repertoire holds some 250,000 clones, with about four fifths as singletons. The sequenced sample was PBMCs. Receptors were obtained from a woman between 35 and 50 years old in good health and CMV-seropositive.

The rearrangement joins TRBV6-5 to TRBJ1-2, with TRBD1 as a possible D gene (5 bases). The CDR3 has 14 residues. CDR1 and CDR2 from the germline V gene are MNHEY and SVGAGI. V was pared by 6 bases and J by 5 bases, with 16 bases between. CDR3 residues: CASSPQGLQYGYTF. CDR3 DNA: TGTGCCAGCAGCCCCCAGGGATTACAATATGGCTACACCTTC.

In DNA, the CDR3 is TGCGCCAGCAGAGGGACAGGCGGCTCACCCCTCCACTTT. Encoded protein: CASRGTGGSPLHF. This chain links TRBV10-2 with TRBJ1-6; TRBD1 agrees at 8 bases. The trim removed 6 bases at V and 10 bases at J, leaving 5 bases unmatched. The CDR3 runs to 13 residues. Germline V gives CDR1 WSHSY, CDR2 SAAADI.

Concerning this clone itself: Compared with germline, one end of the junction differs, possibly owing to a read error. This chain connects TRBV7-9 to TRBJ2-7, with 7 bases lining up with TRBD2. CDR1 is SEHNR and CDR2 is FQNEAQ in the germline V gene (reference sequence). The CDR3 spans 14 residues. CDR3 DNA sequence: TGTTCCAGCAGCTTACCAGCGGGATCCTACGAGCAGTACTTC. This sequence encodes CSSSLPAGSYEQYF.

The CDR3 sequence: CASSMGSSGGAADTQYF. The CDR3 DNA reads as TGTGCCAGTAGTATGGGTTCTAGCGGGGGGGCAGCAGATACGCAGTATTTT. The chain has TRBV19 and TRBJ2-3, with 12 bases identical to TRBD2. CDR3 size: 17 residues. CDR1 is LNHDA, CDR2 SQIVND, per germline (reference sequence). The J segment lost 4 bases and the V segment lost 3 bases, leaving 8 bases of the junction unmatched.